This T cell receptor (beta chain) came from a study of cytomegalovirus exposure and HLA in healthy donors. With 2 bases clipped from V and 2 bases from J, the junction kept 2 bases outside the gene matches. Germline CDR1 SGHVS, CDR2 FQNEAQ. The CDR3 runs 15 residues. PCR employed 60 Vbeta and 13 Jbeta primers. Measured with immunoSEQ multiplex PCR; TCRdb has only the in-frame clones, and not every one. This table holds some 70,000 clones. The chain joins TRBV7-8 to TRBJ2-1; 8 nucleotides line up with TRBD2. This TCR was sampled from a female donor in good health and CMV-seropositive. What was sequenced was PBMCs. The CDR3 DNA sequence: TGTGCCAGCAGCTTAACGCGGGGGGCCTACAATGAGCAGTTCTTC. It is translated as CASSLTRGAYNEQFF.